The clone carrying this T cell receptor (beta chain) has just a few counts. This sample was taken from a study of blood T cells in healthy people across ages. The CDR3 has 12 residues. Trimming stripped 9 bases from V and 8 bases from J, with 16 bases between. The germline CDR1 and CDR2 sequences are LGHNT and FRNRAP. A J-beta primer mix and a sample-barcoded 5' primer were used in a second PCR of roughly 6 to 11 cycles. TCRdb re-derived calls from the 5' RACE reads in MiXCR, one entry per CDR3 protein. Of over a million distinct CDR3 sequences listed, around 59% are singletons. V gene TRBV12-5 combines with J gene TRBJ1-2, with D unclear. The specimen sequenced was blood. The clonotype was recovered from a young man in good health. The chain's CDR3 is CARAGQARGYTF. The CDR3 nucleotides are TGTGCTAGGGCCGGGCAGGCGCGGGGCTACACCTTC.